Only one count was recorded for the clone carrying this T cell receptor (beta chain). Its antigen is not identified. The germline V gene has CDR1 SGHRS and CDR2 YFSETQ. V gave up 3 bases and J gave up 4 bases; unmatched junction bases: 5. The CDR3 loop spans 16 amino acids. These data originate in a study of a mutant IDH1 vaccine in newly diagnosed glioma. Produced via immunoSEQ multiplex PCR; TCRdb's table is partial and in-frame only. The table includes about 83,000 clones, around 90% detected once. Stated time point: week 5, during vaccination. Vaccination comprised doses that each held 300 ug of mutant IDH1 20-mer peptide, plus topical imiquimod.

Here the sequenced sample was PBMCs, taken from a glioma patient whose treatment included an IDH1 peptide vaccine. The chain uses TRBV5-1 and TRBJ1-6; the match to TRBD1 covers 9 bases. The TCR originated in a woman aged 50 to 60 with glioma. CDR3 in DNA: TGCGCCAGCAGCTCCTCCGGGACAGGGTATAATTCACCCCTCCACTTT. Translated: CASSSSGTGYNSPLHF.